These T cell receptor beta chains were read from a single sample in a study of T-cell memory formation after mild COVID-19. TCRdb re-called the 5' RACE reads through MiXCR, storing one row per CDR3 protein. The sample has some 440,000 distinct CDR3 sequences, approximately 23% seen once; the top ten hold around 12%. The sequencing sample was made of PBMCs or a T cell subset sorted from them (not recorded which). All receptors derive from an adult woman who had mild COVID-19 (a few samples of this study predate the infection). Cell type and time point are not known. Each CDR3 is given with its conserved first and last residue. The D gene is left open where the match is weak. Clone size appears in some rows only: once, few, many, or a class for an expanded clone.

size | length | D | J | V | DNA | CDR3
NA | 17 | TRBD1 | TRBJ2-1 | TRBV25-1 | TGTGCCAGCAGTAGACCATGGTTCCGCGAGGGGGCACATGAGCAGTTCTTC | CASSRPWFREGAHEQFF
NA | 15 | NA | TRBJ2-7 | TRBV5-1 | TGCGCCAGCAGCTTACAGGGCCCCAGCTCCTACGAGCAGTACTTC | CASSLQGPSSYEQYF
once | 14 | TRBD1 | TRBJ2-7 | TRBV20-1 | TGCAGTGCTAGACCCGGACAGGACACCTGGGGGCAGTACTTC | CSARPGQDTWGQYF
NA | 14 | TRBD2 | TRBJ2-3 | TRBV7-2 | TGTGCCAGCAGCTTCTCGGGACTAGCGGATACGCAGTATTTT | CASSFSGLADTQYF
many | 15 | NA | TRBJ1-5 | TRBV9 | TGTGCCAGCAGCGAGGGTTCCCTTGCGAATCAGCCCCAGCATTTT | CASSEGSLANQPQHF
NA | 15 | TRBD1 | TRBJ1-2 | TRBV7-9 | TGTGCCAGCAGCTTCCGGGACAGGTCCAACTATGGCTACACCTTC | CASSFRDRSNYGYTF
NA | 16 | NA | TRBJ2-6 | TRBV5-1 | TGCGCCACCAGCTTGTCCTCCGTTGGTGGGGCCAACGTCCTGACTTTC | CATSLSSVGGANVLTF
NA | 14 | NA | TRBJ2-3 | TRBV11-2 | TGTGCCAGCAGCCCAGAACTACGCACAGATACGCAGTATTTT | CASSPELRTDTQYF
NA | 12 | NA | TRBJ1-2 | TRBV5-8 | TGTGCCAGCAGCTTGCGGGGTATTATCTACACCTTC | CASSLRGIIYTF
NA | 12 | TRBD1 | TRBJ1-4 | TRBV6-5 | TGTGCCAGCAGATCCTACAGGGGAAAACTGTTTTTT | CASRSYRGKLFF
NA | 14 | NA | TRBJ2-5 | TRBV20-1 | TGCAGTGCTCCCCTCTACAGCCTGGGGGAGACCCAGTACTTC | CSAPLYSLGETQYF
NA | 13 | NA | TRBJ1-1 | TRBV6-5 | TGTGCCAGCAGTTACTCTCCGGGCGGTGAAGCTTTCTTT | CASSYSPGGEAFF
NA | 15 | TRBD1 | TRBJ1-5 | TRBV29-1 | TGCAGCGTTGTTTACCAGGGGGTGAGCAATCAGCCCCAGCATTTT | CSVVYQGVSNQPQHF
NA | 15 | TRBD1 | TRBJ1-1 | TRBV7-8 | TGTGCCAGCAGCTTAGGTGAGGGGGCAAGCACTGAAGCTTTCTTT | CASSLGEGASTEAFF
NA | 15 | TRBD2 | TRBJ2-2 | TRBV7-9 | TGTGCCAGCAGTCAGACTAGCGGGGCTTCCGGGGAGCTGTTTTTT | CASSQTSGASGELFF
NA | 15 | NA | TRBJ1-1 | TRBV6-1 | TGTGCCAGCAGTGAAGCGCCGGAGGAGTACACTGAAGCTTTCTTT | CASSEAPEEYTEAFF
NA | 16 | TRBD1 | TRBJ1-2 | TRBV27 | TGTGCCAGCAGCCACCTTGGCGGGGACAGGGCCTATGGCTACACCTTC | CASSHLGGDRAYGYTF
few | 13 | NA | TRBJ1-2 | TRBV5-1 | TGCGCCAGCAGCTTGATCGGGGGAAGAGGCTACACCTTC | CASSLIGGRGYTF
NA | 15 | NA | TRBJ2-6 | TRBV6-5 | TGTGCCAGCAGGGCAGCCAGCTCTGGGGCCAACGTCCTGACTTTC | CASRAASSGANVLTF
NA | 14 | NA | TRBJ2-5 | TRBV24-1 | TGTGCCACCAGCAGCCCGGGCAGGGGAGAGACCCAGTACTTC | CATSSPGRGETQYF
many | 15 | TRBD1 | TRBJ1-5 | TRBV9 | TGTGCCAGCAGCGTAGGCGGGGACAGCTATCAGCCCCAGCATTTT | CASSVGGDSYQPQHF
few | 15 | NA | TRBJ2-7 | TRBV7-6 | TGTGCCAGCAGCTCCGGTGGGGGGCTGATAAGCGAGCAGTACTTC | CASSSGGGLISEQYF
NA | 14 | NA | TRBJ1-4 | TRBV5-1 | TGCGCCAGCAGCAACCGGGACCTAAATGAAAAACTGTTTTTT | CASSNRDLNEKLFF
NA | 12 | NA | TRBJ2-5 | TRBV6-2/TRBV6-3 | TGTGCCAGCAGACCCACCCCTGAGACCCAGTACTTC | CASRPTPETQYF
NA | 16 | NA | TRBJ2-6 | TRBV7-3 | TGTGCCAGCAGCTCCGGGACATCAGCTGGGGCCAACGTCCTGACTTTC | CASSSGTSAGANVLTF
NA | 15 | NA | TRBJ2-7 | TRBV15 | TGTGCCACCAGCAGAGTACCTAGCGTGGGCTACGAGCAGTACTTC | CATSRVPSVGYEQYF
NA | 14 | TRBD2 | TRBJ2-1 | TRBV5-1 | TGCGCCAGCAGCATCGGGACTAGCTGGAATGAGCAGTTCTTC | CASSIGTSWNEQFF
NA | 13 | NA | TRBJ1-2 | TRBV12-3/TRBV12-4 | TGTGCCAGCACGGGAAGTTTTGGCTATGGCTACACCTTC | CASTGSFGYGYTF
few | 15 | NA | TRBJ2-7 | TRBV6-5 | TGTGCCAGCAGTTACTCAGTCCCAGGGGCTCACGAGCAGTACTTC | CASSYSVPGAHEQYF
NA | 15 | TRBD2 | TRBJ2-3 | TRBV4-1 | TGCGCCAGCAGCCAGGGACTAGCGGTTACAGATACGCAGTATTTT | CASSQGLAVTDTQYF
few | 16 | NA | TRBJ2-6 | TRBV4-1 | TGCGCCAGCAGCCAAGAAGGGAGCTCTGGGGCCAACGTCCTGACTTTC | CASSQEGSSGANVLTF
few | 15 | TRBD2 | TRBJ2-7 | TRBV7-6 | TGTGCCAGCACGCGGGGAGGGACTCCAGGCAACGAGCAGTACTTC | CASTRGGTPGNEQYF
NA | 12 | NA | TRBJ2-1 | TRBV29-1 | TGCAGCGCCCTAGGGGGGGGAGATGAGCAGTTCTTC | CSALGGGDEQFF
few | 13 | TRBD1 | TRBJ1-1 | TRBV10-3 | TGTGCCATCACCTCGGACAGGGATACTGAAGCTTTCTTT | CAITSDRDTEAFF
NA | 14 | NA | TRBJ2-3 | TRBV9 | TGTGCCAGCAGCGTAGGGGGTGTTAGGGATACGCAGTATTTT | CASSVGGVRDTQYF
NA | 12 | NA | TRBJ2-3 | TRBV29-1 | TGCAGCGTTGTTGACAACACAGATACGCAGTATTTT | CSVVDNTDTQYF
NA | 15 | NA | TRBJ2-3 | TRBV7-3 | TGTGCCAGCAGCTTAGCGGGGGCGACGGTTGATACGCAGTATTTT | CASSLAGATVDTQYF
few | 15 | TRBD1 | TRBJ2-7 | TRBV30 | TGTGCCTGGAGTATCGGACAGGGCTTGGCCTACGAGCAGTACTTC | CAWSIGQGLAYEQYF
few | 18 | NA | TRBJ2-1 | TRBV7-9 | TGTGCCAGCAGCTTCTCGAGCCGGGGGACGAGCTCCTACAATGAGCAGTTCTTC | CASSFSSRGTSSYNEQFF
many | 14 | TRBD1 | TRBJ2-7 | TRBV7-9 | TGTGCCAGCAGCTCGCGGGACAGGGCTTACGAGCAGTACTTC | CASSSRDRAYEQYF
many | 14 | NA | TRBJ1-2 | TRBV5-1 | TGCGCCAGCAGCGTCGAGGGATCTGACTATGGCTACACCTTC | CASSVEGSDYGYTF
few | 17 | NA | TRBJ1-3 | TRBV3-1 | TGTGCCAGCAGCCAAGGGCTAAGTTATCCCTCTGGAAACACCATATATTTT | CASSQGLSYPSGNTIYF
many | 15 | NA | TRBJ2-5 | TRBV12-3/TRBV12-4 | TGTGCCAGCAGTTCTCGGGACTCCGACTCAAAGACCCAGTACTTC | CASSSRDSDSKTQYF
few | 14 | TRBD1 | TRBJ1-5 | TRBV27 | TGTGCCAGCCGGGACAGGAGTCCAAATCAGCCCCAGCATTTT | CASRDRSPNQPQHF
NA | 14 | TRBD1 | TRBJ2-3 | TRBV10-3 | TGTGCCATCAGTGAGGGACAGGGGCCAGATACGCAGTATTTT | CAISEGQGPDTQYF
few | 15 | NA | TRBJ2-3 | TRBV9 | TGTGCCAGCAGCGTAGGATCTGGGCCCTCGATGTCGCAGTATTTT | CASSVGSGPSMSQYF
NA | 17 | TRBD1 | TRBJ2-1 | TRBV28 | TGTGCCAGCACCCTTGACCCCCGGGACAGAAAATACAATGAGCAGTTCTTC | CASTLDPRDRKYNEQFF
many | 15 | NA | TRBJ2-7 | TRBV27 | TGTGCCAGCAGTTTAGGCCAGGGAGCAGGCTACGAGCAGTACTTC | CASSLGQGAGYEQYF
NA | 13 | TRBD1 | TRBJ2-7 | TRBV5-1 | TGCGCCAGCAGCTTGGACAGGGGCCTAGAGCAGTACTTC | CASSLDRGLEQYF
NA | 17 | TRBD2 | TRBJ2-1 | TRBV9 | TGTGCCAGCAGCGCTACTTTGACTAGCGGGAGGGGAGATGAGCAGTTCTTC | CASSATLTSGRGDEQFF
NA | 14 | NA | TRBJ2-5 | TRBV3-1 | TGTGCCAGCAGTTACGGACTAGAGGGGGCGACCCAGTACTTC | CASSYGLEGATQYF
NA | 16 | NA | TRBJ1-2 | TRBV7-2 | TGTGCCAGCAGCTTAGCCGGCCAGGGCGTCTCTTATGGCTACACCTTC | CASSLAGQGVSYGYTF
NA | 15 | NA | TRBJ2-6 | TRBV2 | TGTGCCAGCAGTGAATCTAGCTCTGGGGCCAACGTCCTGACTTTC | CASSESSSGANVLTF
few | 15 | NA | TRBJ2-7 | TRBV7-6 | TGTGCCAGCAGCCGGAGGTTGGGTAGCTCCTACGAGCAGTACTTC | CASSRRLGSSYEQYF
few | 15 | NA | TRBJ2-7 | TRBV3-1 | TGTGCCAGCAGCCAAGTTTCGGGGGGCCGCTACGAGCAGTACTTC | CASSQVSGGRYEQYF